The clone carrying this T cell receptor beta chain was observed at least ten times. The sample originates from a study of T cells in Graves' hyperthyroidism and ophthalmopathy. Study background: Once the initial diagnosis was made, peripheral blood was obtained before any treatment.

The CDR3 covers 14 residues. Trimming shortened V by 6 bases and J by 4 bases, and 15 bases separated the two germline ends. Germline V lookup: CDR1 DFQATT, CDR2 SNEGSKA (reference sequence). RNA transcripts gave rise to amplified TCR beta CDR3 regions. Using the HTBI primer set, a first-round RT-PCR was run on the TCR CDR3. Via MiXCR, TCRdb re-called the multiplex PCR reads, giving one row per CDR3 protein. This table has about 400,000 distinct CDR3 sequences, more than 12% appearing once. The chain couples TRBV20-1 to TRBJ2-2; possible D gene TRBD1, 6 bases. This receptor was identified in a woman aged 25-40 years with Graves' hyperthyroidism. Sequencing was performed on blood. CDR3 sequence (DNA): TGCAGTGCCCCACAGGGAGTAGGCACCGGGGAGCTGTTTTTT. Amino acids: CSAPQGVGTGELFF.